The 15 T cell receptor beta chains presented below share a single source sample, sequenced in a study of blood T cells in healthy people across ages. The second PCR ran about 6 to 11 cycles with a sample-barcoded 5' primer and J-beta primers. Each CDR3 protein gets one entry after TCRdb re-called the 5' RACE reads with MiXCR. This sample has hundreds of thousands of distinct CDR3 sequences, with 36% found just once. The sequencing sample was made of blood. The origin of the receptors is a man in his late teens or twenties in good health.

For the CDR3, the DNA is TGCAGTGCTAGCCATGGACACTGGACTAGCGGGGGGGCCCTGGAAAACATTCAGTACTTC. As protein: CSASHGHWTSGGALENIQYF. V gene TRBV20-1 combines with J gene TRBJ2-4; 15 nucleotides align to TRBD2. Germline V lookup: CDR1 DFQATT, CDR2 SNEGSKA (reference sequence). The CDR3 is 20 amino acids. Unmatched junction bases numbered 17, after V lost 3 bases and J lost 5 bases.

The chain couples TRBV10-3 to TRBJ2-1; 10 bases match TRBD2. Germline V CDR1 and CDR2: ENHRY, SYGVKD. The CDR3 loop spans 17 amino acids. V lost 2 bases and J lost 3; bases outside the gene matches: 7. CDR3 DNA sequence: TGTGCCATCAGTGAGATCTCAGCGGGGGGGCTCTACAATGAGCAGTTCTTC. Its protein is CAISEISAGGLYNEQFF.

The chain joins TRBV7-2 to TRBJ2-3; 13 bases fit TRBD2. CDR1 and CDR2 (germline): SGHTA, FQGNSA. The junction had 13 bases not matched to a gene; V was cut back by 5 bases and J by 5 bases. The CDR3 runs to 18 residues. For the CDR3, the DNA is TGTGCCAGCAGCCCCGCCGTCCCGGGACTAGCGGGGCGAGATACGCAGTATTTT. As protein: CASSPAVPGLAGRDTQYF.

V and J are TRBV9 and TRBJ2-3; a possible D gene is TRBD2 (5 bases). In germline, CDR1 is SGDLS, CDR2 YYNGEE. There are 13 residues in the CDR3. Trimming took 4 bases from V and 10 from J, leaving 16 bases between them. CDR3 nucleotide sequence: TGTGCCAGCAGCTCCAGGACTGGTTGGGCGCAGTATTTT. It is translated as CASSSRTGWAQYF.

There are a few counts of this clonotype. This chain joins TRBV12-3 or TRBV12-4 and TRBJ2-1, with D possibly called TRBD1 or TRBD2 (5 bases each). Trimming shortened V by 1 base and J by 8 bases, and 18 bases separated the two germline ends. This CDR3 is built from 16 residues. The CDR3 loop is CASSLVGARFKHEQFF. CDR3 nucleotide sequence: TGTGCCAGCAGTTTAGTCGGGGCTCGCTTCAAGCATGAGCAGTTCTTC.

In regard to this clonotype: This may stem from a read error, because a much larger clone lies one nucleotide away. The rearrangement links TRBV4-2 to TRBJ2-1; 8 nucleotides match TRBD1. Germline values: CDR1 LGHNA, CDR2 YNFKEQ. The CDR3 runs to 15 residues. The V gene end was trimmed by 0 bases and the J gene end by 13 bases; junction bases not matched to a gene: 11. This CDR3 is CASSQETTGEKTQFF. The DNA of the CDR3 is TGTGCCAGCAGCCAAGAGACGACAGGGGAGAAGACCCAGTTCTTC.

The V call is TRBV27, the J call TRBJ1-5; 7 bases line up with TRBD1. This CDR3 has 16 amino acids. In germline, CDR1 is MNHEY, CDR2 SMNVEV (reference sequence). Trimming took 8 bases from V and 2 from J; bases not matched to a gene: 12. The CDR3 region has the DNA TGTGCCAGCGACCCGCTGGGGACAGCAGGCAATCAGCCCCAGCATTTT. Its protein product is CASDPLGTAGNQPQHF.

On this clonotype itself: Just one base apart from a much larger clone, this may be a read error. V and J are TRBV10-3 and TRBJ1-2; D gene uncertain. V dropped 6 bases and J dropped 3 bases, with 11 bases sitting between them. CDR3 length: 13 residues. Germline values: CDR1 ENHRY, CDR2 SYGVKD. The CDR3 spells CAIRDGRHYGYTF. CDR3 bases: TGTGCCATCAGGGATGGGCGGCACTATGGCTACACCTTC.

The J gene is TRBJ2-1, the V gene TRBV6-2 or TRBV6-3; a weak D match, TRBD2 (5 bases). From germline, CDR1 is MNHEY and CDR2 SVGEGT. V was pared by 5 bases and J by 0 bases, with 5 bases between. The CDR3 is made up of 13 amino acids. The CDR3 bases are TGTGCCAGCAGTGACTACTCCTACAATGAGCAGTTCTTC. Translated, it gives CASSDYSYNEQFF.

This chain connects TRBV6-2 or TRBV6-3 to TRBJ2-4; D might be TRBD1 or TRBD2, each matching 5 bases. CDR3 length equals 13 residues. In germline, CDR1 is MNHEY, CDR2 SVGEGT. V dropped 5 bases and J dropped 5 bases, with 10 bases sitting between them. Here the CDR3 reads CASSGDGENIQYF. The CDR3 DNA reads as TGTGCCAGCAGTGGGGACGGAGAAAACATTCAGTACTTC.

This clonotype was detected only a few times. The chain has TRBV20-1 and TRBJ2-7; 9 nucleotides align to TRBD1. The J segment lost 4 bases and the V segment lost 6 bases, leaving 7 bases of the junction unmatched. CDR3 length: 13 residues. Per germline, CDR1 DFQATT and CDR2 SNEGSKA (reference sequence). As DNA, the CDR3 is TGCAGTGCCACCTCCGGGACAGGGTACGAGCAGTACTTC. Protein: CSATSGTGYEQYF.

This clonotype was seen a few times. This rearrangement joins TRBV20-1 to TRBJ2-1; 10 positions agree with TRBD2. Germline-derived CDR1 and CDR2 are DFQATT and SNEGSKA (reference sequence). The CDR3 is 16 amino acids. V was clipped by 1 base and J by 7 bases; unmatched bases: 10. CDR3 in DNA: TGCAGTGCTAGAGTCCGCACTAGCGGGGCTGGGAATGAGCAGTTCTTC. Protein: CSARVRTSGAGNEQFF.

This chain joins TRBV7-2 and TRBJ2-7; D possibly corresponds to TRBD2 (6 bases). The CDR3 extends over 18 amino acids. Germline CDR1 and CDR2: SGHTA and FQGNSA. V lost 2 bases and J 6 bases, leaving 26 bases between the germline ends. CDR3 coding DNA: TGTGCCAGCAGCTTAATCTGGTGCTCGCGACTAGAGGGATTCGAGCAGTACTTC. The encoded protein is CASSLIWCSRLEGFEQYF.

Only a few counts were recorded for this clonotype. This chain connects TRBV4-1 to TRBJ2-1, with a tentative D call TRBD2 (7 bases). This CDR3 has 18 residues. V gave up 3 bases and J gave up 5 bases, with 23 bases separating them. Germline CDR1 reads MGHRA; CDR2 reads YSYEKL. CDR3 bases: TGCGCCAGCAGCCACCCCTGGGGGGGGGCCCTCGGGGACAATGAGCAGTTCTTC. Amino acids: CASSHPWGGALGDNEQFF.

The chain links TRBV11-2 to TRBJ2-1, with D possibly matching TRBD1 (6 bases). Trimming stripped 7 bases from V and 9 bases from J, with 25 bases between. Germline CDR1 SGHAT, CDR2 FQNNGV. The CDR3 totals 16 residues. The CDR3, as DNA: TGTGCCAGCACGAGGAACAGGGCTCGATTCGAGGGTGAGCAGTTCTTC. Its protein product is CASTRNRARFEGEQFF.